A selection of T cell receptor beta chains follows, all from one sample in a study of blood T cell repertoires in COVID-19. Only in-frame clones appear in the TCRdb table, and some are missing; sequencing was by immunoSEQ multiplex PCR. This table holds some 190,000 clones, 80% found once. The sequencing input was peripheral blood. The receptors were gathered from a man in his 60s with acute or convalescent COVID-19. Each CDR3 is given with its conserved first and last residue. Each record gives: J gene, D gene, V gene, clone size, CDR3 DNA, CDR3 protein. D genes are given only for firm matches. Clone size appears in some rows only: once, few, many, or a class for an expanded clone.

J gene: TRBJ2-1; D gene: -; V gene: TRBV12-3/TRBV12-4; clone size: -; CDR3 DNA: TGTGCCAGCAGCAAAATAGCTGAGCAGTTCTTC; CDR3 protein: CASSKIAEQFF
J gene: TRBJ1-1; D gene: -; V gene: TRBV4-3; clone size: once; CDR3 DNA: TGCGCCAGCAGCCAAGGGAGGTCGGGGAGAGGGACTGAAGCTTTCTTT; CDR3 protein: CASSQGRSGRGTEAFF
J gene: TRBJ2-1; D gene: TRBD2; V gene: TRBV9; clone size: once; CDR3 DNA: TGTGCCAGCAGCGTCTCTAGCGGCAATGAGCAGTTCTTC; CDR3 protein: CASSVSSGNEQFF
J gene: TRBJ2-7; D gene: -; V gene: TRBV10-2; clone size: -; CDR3 DNA: TGCGCCAGCGGTGGTGTCCGGAGTTCCTACGAGCAGTACTTC; CDR3 protein: CASGGVRSSYEQYF
J gene: TRBJ2-3; D gene: -; V gene: TRBV4-1; clone size: -; CDR3 DNA: TGCGCCAGCAGCACGACCGAGGAAGATACGCAGTATTTT; CDR3 protein: CASSTTEEDTQYF
J gene: TRBJ2-7; D gene: TRBD1; V gene: TRBV5-6; clone size: -; CDR3 DNA: TGTGCCAGCAGCTTGAGGGGGCCCTCCTACGAGCAGTACTTC; CDR3 protein: CASSLRGPSYEQYF
J gene: TRBJ1-5; D gene: -; V gene: TRBV6-2/TRBV6-3; clone size: -; CDR3 DNA: TGTGCCAGCAGTCGACAGCTACTCCATCAGCCTCAGCATTTT; CDR3 protein: CASSRQLLHQPQHF
J gene: TRBJ2-7; D gene: TRBD1; V gene: TRBV2; clone size: -; CDR3 DNA: TGTGCCAGCAGTGCCGGGACAGGGTACTACGAGCAGTACTTC; CDR3 protein: CASSAGTGYYEQYF
J gene: TRBJ1-2; D gene: TRBD1; V gene: TRBV6-5; clone size: few; CDR3 DNA: TGTGCCAGCAGTTACTCGAGGGACAGACTCTATGGCTACACCTTC; CDR3 protein: CASSYSRDRLYGYTF
J gene: TRBJ1-6; D gene: TRBD1; V gene: TRBV19; clone size: -; CDR3 DNA: TGTGCCAGTAGTTTGCAGGGGGTCGGAAGGTCACCCCTCCACTTT; CDR3 protein: CASSLQGVGRSPLHF
J gene: TRBJ1-2; D gene: TRBD1; V gene: TRBV5-1; clone size: -; CDR3 DNA: TGCGCCAGCAGCTTGCAGGGGGAGGATGGCTACACCTTC; CDR3 protein: CASSLQGEDGYTF
J gene: TRBJ2-7; D gene: TRBD1; V gene: TRBV24-1; clone size: -; CDR3 DNA: TGTGCCACCAGTGAGACAGGGCGTTCCTACGAGCAGTACTTC; CDR3 protein: CATSETGRSYEQYF
J gene: TRBJ2-1; D gene: -; V gene: TRBV14; clone size: once; CDR3 DNA: TGTGCCAGCAGCCAAGATAGTGCGGGATCACCGTTCTTC; CDR3 protein: CASSQDSAGSPFF
J gene: TRBJ1-4; D gene: -; V gene: TRBV7-9; clone size: -; CDR3 DNA: TGTGCCAGCAGCTTGAAGGATGGGGCAGGGACTAATGAAAAACTGTTTTTT; CDR3 protein: CASSLKDGAGTNEKLFF
J gene: TRBJ2-7; D gene: -; V gene: TRBV7-3; clone size: few; CDR3 DNA: TGTGCCAGCAGCCCAAGTACTGCCTCCTACGAGCAGTACTTC; CDR3 protein: CASSPSTASYEQYF
J gene: TRBJ1-2; D gene: -; V gene: TRBV5-5; clone size: -; CDR3 DNA: TGCGCCAGCGGGGGGGACATCTATGGCTACACCTTC; CDR3 protein: CASGGDIYGYTF
J gene: TRBJ1-1; D gene: -; V gene: TRBV5-4; clone size: -; CDR3 DNA: TGTGCCAGCAGTACAGGGAGTGAAGCTTTCTTT; CDR3 protein: CASSTGSEAFF
J gene: TRBJ2-3; D gene: -; V gene: TRBV24-1; clone size: once; CDR3 DNA: TGTGCCACCAGTGATCCTGGCACAGATACGCAGTATTTT; CDR3 protein: CATSDPGTDTQYF
J gene: TRBJ2-1; D gene: -; V gene: TRBV7-3; clone size: once; CDR3 DNA: TGTGCCAGCAGCTTAACGCACAGGCTAGGGGCGGCCTACAATGAGCAGTTCTTC; CDR3 protein: CASSLTHRLGAAYNEQFF
J gene: TRBJ1-2; D gene: -; V gene: TRBV10-3; clone size: -; CDR3 DNA: TGTGCCATCAGTCGACAGACCTCTAACTATGGCTACACCTTC; CDR3 protein: CAISRQTSNYGYTF
J gene: TRBJ1-3; D gene: -; V gene: TRBV7-2; clone size: -; CDR3 DNA: TGTGCCAGCAGCCCACTAGGATTCTCTGGAAACACCATATATTTT; CDR3 protein: CASSPLGFSGNTIYF
J gene: TRBJ1-2; D gene: -; V gene: TRBV5-1; clone size: few; CDR3 DNA: TGCGCCAGCAGCTTGGATCCCGCACAGCTCTATGGCTACACCTTC; CDR3 protein: CASSLDPAQLYGYTF
J gene: TRBJ1-2; D gene: -; V gene: TRBV4-1; clone size: -; CDR3 DNA: TGCGCCAGCAGCCAAGAAACAGTTAGCTATGGCTACACCTTC; CDR3 protein: CASSQETVSYGYTF
J gene: TRBJ2-3; D gene: TRBD2; V gene: TRBV6-2/TRBV6-3; clone size: -; CDR3 DNA: TGTGCCAGCAGTTACTCGATCGTAATAGCGGGGGCCGGGGCAGATACGCAGTATTTT; CDR3 protein: CASSYSIVIAGAGADTQYF
J gene: TRBJ1-5; D gene: TRBD1; V gene: TRBV2; clone size: -; CDR3 DNA: TGTGCCAGCAGTCTGGACAGGCAGGGGGTAAATCAGCCCCAGCATTTT; CDR3 protein: CASSLDRQGVNQPQHF
J gene: TRBJ1-5; D gene: -; V gene: TRBV6-5; clone size: -; CDR3 DNA: TGTGCCAGCATCACAGGCCCTTATAGCAATCAGCCCCAGCATTTT; CDR3 protein: CASITGPYSNQPQHF
J gene: TRBJ2-7; D gene: -; V gene: TRBV2; clone size: once; CDR3 DNA: TGTGCCAGCAGTGAAAATCGGGAACCTATCTACGAGCAGTACTTC; CDR3 protein: CASSENREPIYEQYF
J gene: TRBJ1-5; D gene: TRBD1; V gene: TRBV27; clone size: -; CDR3 DNA: TGTGCCAGCAGTCACCGACAGGGCCCCAGCAATCAGCCCCAGCATTTT; CDR3 protein: CASSHRQGPSNQPQHF
J gene: TRBJ2-2; D gene: TRBD2; V gene: TRBV19; clone size: few; CDR3 DNA: TGTGCCAGTAGTATGTCTAGCGGGATTGTCGGGGAGCTGTTTTTT; CDR3 protein: CASSMSSGIVGELFF
J gene: TRBJ2-3; D gene: TRBD2; V gene: TRBV20-1; clone size: -; CDR3 DNA: TGCAGTGCTAGTGGAGGTCGGGGGGGCGGAACAGATACGCAGTATTTT; CDR3 protein: CSASGGRGGGTDTQYF
J gene: TRBJ1-1; D gene: -; V gene: TRBV19; clone size: -; CDR3 DNA: TGTGCCAGTAGTATCCTAGACAGGAACACTGAAGCTTTCTTT; CDR3 protein: CASSILDRNTEAFF
J gene: TRBJ1-2; D gene: -; V gene: TRBV5-1; clone size: -; CDR3 DNA: TGCGCCAGCAGCGAACCAGGGGTCAACTATGGCTACACCTTC; CDR3 protein: CASSEPGVNYGYTF
J gene: TRBJ2-4; D gene: TRBD2; V gene: TRBV9; clone size: -; CDR3 DNA: TGTGCCAGCAGCGTTAGCGGGGGTGAGAACATTCAGTACTTC; CDR3 protein: CASSVSGGENIQYF
J gene: TRBJ2-7; D gene: TRBD1; V gene: TRBV7-2; clone size: -; CDR3 DNA: TGTGCCAGCAGCTCCAGACAGGGGGGCTACGAGCAGTACTTC; CDR3 protein: CASSSRQGGYEQYF
J gene: TRBJ1-4; D gene: -; V gene: TRBV11-1; clone size: -; CDR3 DNA: TGTGCCAGCAGCACCTGGGACTTTAATGAAAAACTGTTTTTT; CDR3 protein: CASSTWDFNEKLFF
J gene: TRBJ1-3; D gene: -; V gene: TRBV24-1; clone size: -; CDR3 DNA: TGTGCCACCAGTGATCCTCAGGGTTCTGGAAACACCATATATTTT; CDR3 protein: CATSDPQGSGNTIYF
J gene: TRBJ2-3; D gene: TRBD2; V gene: TRBV5-4; clone size: -; CDR3 DNA: TGTGCCAGCAGCTTGACAGCGGGAGGGCGGGGGGATACGCAGTATTTT; CDR3 protein: CASSLTAGGRGDTQYF
J gene: TRBJ2-5; D gene: TRBD1; V gene: TRBV24-1; clone size: once; CDR3 DNA: TGTGCCACCAGTGACCCGACAGGGTTCAACCAAGAGACCCAGTACTTC; CDR3 protein: CATSDPTGFNQETQYF
J gene: TRBJ2-7; D gene: TRBD1; V gene: TRBV2; clone size: -; CDR3 DNA: TGTGCCAGCTGCCCCCCCCCGGGACAGGGGGCCTACGAGCAGTACTTC; CDR3 protein: CASCPPPGQGAYEQYF
J gene: TRBJ1-1; D gene: -; V gene: TRBV10-3; clone size: once; CDR3 DNA: TGTGCCATCAGTGAGTCGCCAGGGTCGGACACTGAAGCTTTCTTT; CDR3 protein: CAISESPGSDTEAFF
J gene: TRBJ2-3; D gene: TRBD1; V gene: TRBV5-1; clone size: -; CDR3 DNA: TGCGCCAGCAGCCCAAGGGACAGGTTCACAGATACGCAGTATTTT; CDR3 protein: CASSPRDRFTDTQYF
J gene: TRBJ2-4; D gene: TRBD1; V gene: TRBV23-1; clone size: few; CDR3 DNA: TGCGCCAGCAGTCAGCCGGGACAGGGGACACTAGCCAAAAACATTCAGTACTTC; CDR3 protein: CASSQPGQGTLAKNIQYF
J gene: TRBJ2-7; D gene: -; V gene: TRBV4-2; clone size: -; CDR3 DNA: TGCGCCAGCACCCTATTAGGACAGAACTTC; CDR3 protein: CASTLLGQNF
J gene: TRBJ2-4; D gene: -; V gene: TRBV5-1; clone size: -; CDR3 DNA: TGCGCCAGCAGCGGGTCCTCCGGGGCCAAAAACATTCAGTACTTC; CDR3 protein: CASSGSSGAKNIQYF
J gene: TRBJ1-2; D gene: -; V gene: TRBV2; clone size: -; CDR3 DNA: TGTGCCAGCAGTGGACAGGACGGTGGCTACACCTTC; CDR3 protein: CASSGQDGGYTF
J gene: TRBJ1-5; D gene: TRBD1; V gene: TRBV28; clone size: few; CDR3 DNA: TGTGCCAGCAGTTCAACAGGGGGCAGGAGCAATCAGCCCCAGCATTTT; CDR3 protein: CASSSTGGRSNQPQHF
J gene: TRBJ1-5; D gene: -; V gene: TRBV7-9; clone size: -; CDR3 DNA: TGTGCCAGCAGCCATACAGGTAGCAATCAGCCCCAGCATTTT; CDR3 protein: CASSHTGSNQPQHF